This TCR beta chain was captured in a study of T-cell reconstitution after alpha-beta-depleted transplantation in children (dated by TCRdb to the mid-2010s). About the study as a whole: Using TCR repertoire profiling, the study followed T-cell immune reconstitution in a quantitative way in children after TCRalphabeta/CD19-depleted allogeneic hematopoietic cell transplantation. General findings and caveats noted by the study authors: About two months after transplant, the apparently early recovery of alphabetaT-cell counts reportedly depended on just several hundred clones that had expanded rapidly and came from non-depleted graft cells. Over the following months the frequencies of hyperexpanded clones went down, and after one year T-cell counts and TCRbeta diversity were mostly credited to newly produced T cells. In some patients, the high TCRbeta diversity seen at day 60 was put down to recipient T cells and intrathymic progenitors that had survived conditioning.

The treatment or condition label here, explained by the study, means: allogeneic hematopoietic cell transplantation with graft depleted of TCRalphabeta T cells and CD19 B cells. The transplant recipients were children given TCRalphabeta/CD19-depleted allogeneic hematopoietic cell grafts. CDR1 is given as MNHNY and CDR2 as SVGAGI, both from the germline V gene (reference sequence). V and J are truncated by 5 bases and 1 base respectively, leaving an intervening sequence of 8 bases. The CDR3 covers 13 residues, taking in both the cysteine and the phenylalanine. Only the CDR3 region is kept as DNA, spanning 39 bases read in frame from base 1. A few counts support this clonotype. The clone's antigen remains unknown. Base qualities are missing; no much larger clone stands one base away. The protocol used for the library was PCR. The reads were generated on an Illumina HiSeq 2500. To normalize quantification of the TCRbeta repertoire, the TCR libraries were built with molecular barcoding that relied on unique molecular identifiers. TCRdb took the public reads, trimmed them with fastp at Q25, ran MiXCR for clone calling and kept in-frame beta chains. Duplicate CDR3 protein sequences are folded into a single record with the most common DNA and genes. This sample holds around 370,000 distinct CDR3 sequences; around 15% were observed only once. The ten biggest clones cover 35% to 50% of the sample.

This receptor was obtained from a male patient aged 2-15 years who had a stem cell transplant for acute lymphoblastic leukemia, so the T cells may come from the graft donor. The specimen comprised PBMCs, mostly from graft donor cells, sampled 360 days after TCRalphabeta/CD19-depleted stem cell transplant. The chain joins TRBV6-6 to TRBJ1-1; there is no confident call for the D gene. The CDR3 reads as follows: CASSNGRNTEAFF. The DNA sequence is given as TGTGCCAGCAGTAATGGCAGGAACACTGAAGCTTTCTTT.